This is a list of T cell receptor beta chains from one sample in a study of OX40 agonist ivuxolimab in advanced cancers. TCRdb's table, derived via immunoSEQ multiplex PCR, lists solely in-frame clones and lacks some. This table holds around 79,000 clones, 90% to 95% found once. The sequencing here drew on CD4+ or CD8+ T cells sorted from blood, taken in a trial of the OX40 agonist ivuxolimab. The receptors were gathered from an adult with an advanced solid tumor such as melanoma, head and neck, liver or kidney cancer. Both conserved end residues are part of each CDR3. Each record gives: D gene, V gene, J gene, clone size, CDR3 DNA, CDR3 protein. A D gene is named only where the DNA matches it firmly. Expanded clones get a size class; other rows say once, few or many, or leave the size out.

.	TRBV25-1	TRBJ1-4	.	TGTGCCAGCAGTGAAGCAGGGTATAATGAAAAACTGTTTTTT	CASSEAGYNEKLFF
.	TRBV5-6	TRBJ2-7	.	TGTGCCAGCAGCCCACCCTTCCCCCACGAGCAGTACTTC	CASSPPFPHEQYF
TRBD2	TRBV27	TRBJ2-7	once	TGTGCCAGCAGGAGCGGACTAGCGGGCTTCTACGAGCAGTACTTC	CASRSGLAGFYEQYF
.	TRBV6-6	TRBJ1-4	.	TGTGCCAGCACTAACGAGAGGGAAAAACTGTTTTTT	CASTNEREKLFF
TRBD1	TRBV19	TRBJ1-5	.	TGTGCCAGTACCGAACTTACAGGGGCTTATCAGCCCCAGCATTTT	CASTELTGAYQPQHF
.	TRBV6-5	TRBJ1-1	.	TGTGCCAGCAGTTATGCTCCAACTATGAACACTGAAGCTTTCTTT	CASSYAPTMNTEAFF
TRBD2	TRBV9	TRBJ2-7	.	TGTGCCAGCAGCGAAAGCGGGAAATCCTACGAGCAGTACTTC	CASSESGKSYEQYF
TRBD1	TRBV5-1	TRBJ2-1	.	TGCGCCAGCAGCCTGTCGGGGGGACAGGGAATCAATGAGCAGTTCTTC	CASSLSGGQGINEQFF
.	TRBV9	TRBJ1-2	many	TGTGCCAGCAGCGTAGCTGCGGGGGTCAGCTATGGCTACACCTTC	CASSVAAGVSYGYTF
.	TRBV7-2	TRBJ2-3	.	TGTGCCAGCAGCTTAGCCCCGGGAATGAGAGATACGCAGTATTTT	CASSLAPGMRDTQYF
.	TRBV7-2	TRBJ2-7	.	TGTGCCAGCAGCTTAGCGCCCTCAGGCACCTACGAGCAGTACTTC	CASSLAPSGTYEQYF
TRBD2	TRBV4-2	TRBJ2-7	.	TGTGCCAGCAGCTTTGGGCGATCGGGGGGAACCTACGAGCAGTACTTC	CASSFGRSGGTYEQYF
.	TRBV6-6	TRBJ2-3	.	TGTGCCAGTAAGCGGATCTCTAGCACAGATACGCAGTATTTT	CASKRISSTDTQYF
TRBD1	TRBV19	TRBJ1-5	once	TGTGCCAGTAGTTACGACAGGGTTAATCAGCCCCAGCATTTT	CASSYDRVNQPQHF
.	TRBV28	TRBJ2-4	.	TGTGCCAGCACCTCAGGGGGGAGTATTGCCAAAAACATTCAGTACTTC	CASTSGGSIAKNIQYF
.	TRBV6-6	TRBJ2-7	.	TGTGCCAGCAGTTCCAGGGTTTTCGAGCAGTACTTC	CASSSRVFEQYF
TRBD1	TRBV5-3	TRBJ2-2	.	TGTGCCAGAAGCTTTCCGGGACAGGGGGCCGTTAGCACCGGGGAGCTGTTTTTT	CARSFPGQGAVSTGELFF
TRBD2	TRBV28	TRBJ2-5	.	TGTGCCAGCAACGGGGGGGGCACACCCCAGGGGACCCAGTACTTC	CASNGGGTPQGTQYF
.	TRBV11-2	TRBJ2-5	once	TGTGCCAGCAGCTTAGGAGGGTTGTTTGAGACCCAGTACTTC	CASSLGGLFETQYF
.	TRBV11-3	TRBJ2-3	.	TGTGCCAGCAGCGTCAGGCTAGGCACAGATACGCAGTATTTT	CASSVRLGTDTQYF
TRBD2	TRBV29-1	TRBJ2-3	.	TGCAGCGTTGGAGGTGGAGCGGGAAGCACAGATACGCAGTATTTT	CSVGGGAGSTDTQYF
TRBD2	TRBV14	TRBJ2-3	.	TGTGCCAGCAGGGCTAGCGGGAGAGGCACAGATACGCAGTATTTT	CASRASGRGTDTQYF
.	TRBV20-1	TRBJ2-7	.	TGCAGTGCTGAGACTTCTTACGAGCAGTACTTC	CSAETSYEQYF
.	TRBV5-1	TRBJ2-1	.	TGCGCCAGCAGCTTGGGACAGGGACTCTCTGATGAGCAGTTCTTC	CASSLGQGLSDEQFF
.	TRBV6-1	TRBJ2-7	.	TGTGCCAGCAGTAAGCCGTCCACCCACGAGCAGTACTTC	CASSKPSTHEQYF
TRBD1	TRBV6-5	TRBJ1-5	.	TGTGCCAGCAGTTACCCGGGACAGGGGGCAAAACAGCCCCAGCATTTT	CASSYPGQGAKQPQHF
.	TRBV7-2	TRBJ2-7	.	TGTGCCAGCAGCTTAGCGGGGGGAGGCTACGAGCAGTACTTC	CASSLAGGGYEQYF
.	TRBV19	TRBJ1-5	.	TGTGCCAGTAGTATAGGGCACGGACCTCTCAATCAGCCCCAGCATTTT	CASSIGHGPLNQPQHF
.	TRBV7-2	TRBJ2-1	.	TGTGCCAGCAGTTCCCGGACCGGCGGCCGGAGCTCCTACAATGAGCAGTTCTTC	CASSSRTGGRSSYNEQFF
.	TRBV29-1	TRBJ2-5	.	TGCAGCGTTGATCAAGGTGGAAAGACCCAGTACTTC	CSVDQGGKTQYF
TRBD2	TRBV4-1	TRBJ2-1	.	TGCGCCAGCAGCCGTGGACTAGACCCCTCCTACAATGAGCAGTTCTTC	CASSRGLDPSYNEQFF
.	TRBV11-3	TRBJ2-7	once	TGTGCCAGCAGCCTTTCAACAGGAACCTTCTACGAGCAGTACTTC	CASSLSTGTFYEQYF
.	TRBV28	TRBJ2-7	once	TGTGCCAGCAGCACCACGGGGGAGATGTACGAGCAGTACTTC	CASSTTGEMYEQYF